A selection of T cell receptor beta chains follows, all from one sample in a study of CD8+CD57+ T cells in acquired aplastic anemia. TCRdb redid the calling of the reads with MiXCR, one entry per CDR3 protein. This sample yields roughly 420,000 distinct CDR3 sequences, of which 65% to 80% are seen a single time; 4% belongs to the top ten. Input material: sorted CD4+, CD8+, or CD8+CD57+ T cells (not recorded which) from PBMCs. Receptor source: a human donor in good health, serving as a control. The CDR3 runs from the conserved cysteine through the conserved F or W. Each record gives: J gene, clone size, V gene, D gene, CDR3 protein, CDR3 DNA. D genes are given only for firm matches. Clone size, where shown, is once, few, many, or a class for clones that have expanded.

TRBJ1-2	.	TRBV7-8	.	CASSLAVPLGPPTF	TGTGCCAGCAGCTTAGCGGTGCCTCTGGGGCCTCCTACATTC
TRBJ2-3	.	TRBV15	.	CASNRSGETDTQYF	TGCGCCAGCAACCGCTCAGGTGAAACAGATACGCAGTATTTT
TRBJ2-1	many	TRBV9	.	CASSGRTYNEQFF	TGTGCCAGCAGCGGTAGGACCTACAATGAGCAGTTCTTC
TRBJ2-3	many	TRBV5-4	TRBD2	CASSTHGTSGITYTQYF	TGTGCCAGCAGCACCCACGGGACTAGCGGAATCACATATACGCAGTATTTT
TRBJ1-1	.	TRBV6-1	.	CASGRERRANEAFF	TGTGCCAGCGGACGGGAGAGGAGGGCTAATGAAGCTTTCTTT
TRBJ1-1	.	TRBV20-1	.	CSAREPPNETEAFF	TGCAGTGCTAGAGAGCCCCCGAATGAAACTGAAGCTTTCTTT
TRBJ2-7	.	TRBV2	TRBD1	CASRADRGLQQYF	TGTGCCAGCAGGGCTGACAGGGGGCTCCAGCAGTACTTC
TRBJ2-4	many	TRBV20-1	TRBD2	CSADLGSGVRDIQYF	TGCAGTGCTGACCTCGGTAGCGGGGTCAGGGACATTCAGTACTTC
TRBJ1-2	.	TRBV19	TRBD1	CASSPGTQGSGYTF	TGTGCCAGTAGTCCCGGTACACAGGGGAGTGGCTACACCTTC
TRBJ1-1	.	TRBV7-2	.	CASSLADRLNTEPFF	TGCGCCAGCAGCCTAGCCGACAGATTGAACACTGAACCTTTCTTT
TRBJ2-5	once	TRBV20-1	TRBD2	CSARDTSGGHQETQYF	TGCAGTGCTAGGGACACTAGCGGGGGTCACCAAGAGACCCAGTACTTC
TRBJ2-7	.	TRBV5-8	.	CASSGGLAYEQYF	TGTGCCAGCAGCGGGGGGTTAGCCTACGAGCAGTACTTC
TRBJ2-5	.	TRBV7-6	TRBD1	CASSLVGQGTETQYF	TGTGCCAGCAGCTTAGTAGGACAGGGTACAGAGACCCAGTACTTC
TRBJ2-1	many	TRBV29-1	.	CSVVARAVGSEQFF	TGCAGCGTTGTGGCTCGGGCAGTCGGCAGTGAGCAGTTCTTC
TRBJ2-6	.	TRBV25-1	TRBD1	CASGDRAWADVQTF	TGTGCCAGCGGAGACAGGGCTTGGGCCGACGTCCAGACTTTC
TRBJ1-6	.	TRBV7-6	.	CASSYQRPDYHQYF	TGTGCCAGCAGCTATCAACGACCTGACTACCACCAGTACTTT
TRBJ2-2	once	TRBV2	.	CASSGGRATGELFF	TGTGCCAGCAGCGGCGGCAGGGCCACCGGCGAGCTGTTCTTT
TRBJ2-2	few	TRBV6-5	.	CACSPRTGPGELFF	TGTGCCTGCAGTCCCCGCACAGGGCCCGGGGAGCTGTTTTTT
TRBJ1-2	.	TRBV7-9	.	CASSLERNYGYTF	TGTGCCAGCAGCCTAGAACGTAACTATGGTTACACCTTC
TRBJ2-6	many	TRBV5-4	.	CASSFGLGSPPVSGANVLTF	TGTGCCAGCAGCTTCGGTCTGGGTTCCCCCCCTGTCTCTGGGGCCAACGTCCTGACTTTC
TRBJ2-7	.	TRBV5-1	.	CASSTTRGTYEQYF	TGCGCCAGCAGCACGACCCGGGGGACCTACGAGCAGTACTTC
TRBJ2-1	.	TRBV7-2	.	CASSLKAHLRDDQQFF	TGCGCCAGCAGCTTGAAGGCGCACTTAAGGGACGATCAGCAGTTCTTC
TRBJ1-2	.	TRBV10-3	TRBD1	CAISEGTGNGYTF	TGTGCCATCAGTGAAGGGACAGGGAATGGCTACACCTTC
TRBJ1-6	once	TRBV15	.	CATSSRTANSPLHF	TGTGCCACCAGCAGCCGAACAGCTAATTCACCCCTCCACTTT
TRBJ2-7	.	TRBV2	TRBD1	CASSDRDRIGEQYF	TGTGCCAGCAGCGACCGGGACAGGATCGGTGAGCAGTACTTC
TRBJ1-1	.	TRBV7-9	.	CASSQRDTAPTEAFF	TGTGCCAGCAGCCAAAGGGACACGGCGCCCACTGAAGCTTTCTTT
TRBJ1-5	many	TRBV12-3/TRBV12-4	.	CASRMGGGNSNQPQHF	TGTGCCAGCAGAATGGGAGGGGGAAATAGCAATCAGCCCCAGCATTTT
TRBJ2-7	.	TRBV15	.	CATSQEVRTGYEQYF	TGTGCCACCAGCCAAGAGGTCCGAACAGGATACGAGCAGTACTTC
TRBJ1-1	.	TRBV20-1	.	CSATRGSDYKAFF	TGCAGTGCCACTCGGGGGTCTGACTACAAAGCTTTCTTT
TRBJ1-2	.	TRBV9	TRBD1	CASSGGGQGGSNF	TGTGCCAGCAGCGGAGGGGGCCAGGGAGGCAGCAATTTC
TRBJ1-2	.	TRBV20-1	.	CSAIGNRDYGYTF	TGCAGTGCCATAGGTAACAGGGACTATGGCTACACCTTC
TRBJ1-5	.	TRBV12-3/TRBV12-4	.	CASTSDRTENQPQHF	TGTGCCAGCACCTCAGATCGGACGGAGAATCAGCCCCAGCATTTT
TRBJ1-2	.	TRBV11-2	.	CASRSWAGHYGYTF	TGTGCCAGCAGATCCTGGGCAGGGCACTATGGCTACACCTTC
TRBJ1-5	.	TRBV27	TRBD1	CASWPDRDFGQPQHF	TGTGCCAGCTGGCCGGACAGGGATTTTGGTCAGCCCCAGCATTTT
TRBJ1-1	many	TRBV6-1	.	CASSVRTATGTEAFF	TGTGCCAGCAGTGTCAGGACTGCGACGGGCACTGAAGCTTTCTTT
TRBJ2-7	.	TRBV7-2	.	CASSHSPGSPSQQYF	TGCGCCAGCAGCCATAGTCCGGGGTCCCCCTCCCAGCAGTACTTC
TRBJ2-3	many	TRBV5-6	.	CASSSMAGADTQYF	TGTGCCAGCAGCTCCATGGCCGGGGCAGATACGCAGTATTTT
TRBJ1-5	.	TRBV11-2	.	CASSCTDRSYNQPQHF	TGTGCCAGCAGCTGCACAGACAGAAGTTACAATCAGCCCCAGCATTTT
TRBJ2-3	.	TRBV10-3	.	CAISESETSLTDTQYF	TGTGCCATCAGTGAGTCGGAAACTAGCCTCACAGATACGCAGTATTTT
TRBJ1-2	.	TRBV5-1	TRBD1	CASSLDRGTYGYTF	TGCGCCAGCAGCTTGGACAGGGGAACCTATGGCTACACCTTC
TRBJ1-4	.	TRBV19	TRBD1	CASSYRGDEKLFF	TGTGCCAGTAGTTACAGGGGGGATGAAAAACTGTTTTTT
TRBJ2-5	once	TRBV2	TRBD2	CASSPRGTSGGETQYF	TGTGCCAGCAGCCCCCGAGGGACTAGCGGGGGAGAGACCCAGTACTTC
TRBJ1-1	many	TRBV6-5	.	CASSSAGGTEAFF	TGTGCCAGCAGTTCCGCGGGGGGGACTGAAGCTTTCTTT
TRBJ1-5	many	TRBV6-6	.	CASSYGYQPQHF	TGTGCCAGCAGTTATGGATATCAGCCCCAGCATTTT
TRBJ2-7	.	TRBV7-2	.	CASSTRTVVRGYEQYF	TGCGCCAGCAGCACTCGGACAGTGGTTAGGGGCTACGAGCAGTACTTC
TRBJ1-1	.	TRBV7-2	.	CASSFADRYTEAFF	TGTGCCAGCAGCTTTGCCGACAGGTACACTGAAGCTTTCTTT
TRBJ1-1	.	TRBV7-3	.	CASSLPDVCVVDTF	TGTGCCAGCAGCTTACCGGACGTTTGTGTTGTAGATACCTTT
TRBJ1-2	.	TRBV10-3	.	CAISESTKDYGYTF	TGTGCCATCAGTGAGTCGACGAAGGACTATGGCTACACCTTC
TRBJ2-5	many	TRBV7-3	TRBD2	CASSFGLAGAETQYF	TGTGCCAGCAGCTTCGGACTAGCGGGGGCAGAGACCCAGTACTTC
TRBJ2-5	many	TRBV20-1	TRBD2	CSGERTSGGYETQYF	TGCAGTGGAGAGCGCACTAGCGGGGGCTATGAGACCCAGTACTTC
TRBJ1-1	many	TRBV7-8	.	CASSLRLGGEAFF	TGTGCCAGCAGCTTAAGGCTCGGGGGTGAAGCTTTCTTT
TRBJ2-7	.	TRBV7-2	.	CASSRDDGTDTQYF	TGTGCCAGCAGCAGGGACGATGGCACAGACACGCAGTACTTC
TRBJ1-2	.	TRBV2	.	CASSVARGYGYTF	TGTGCCAGCAGTGTGGCCCGGGGGTATGGCTACACCTTC
TRBJ2-5	once	TRBV5-1	.	CASSSNDPQTQYF	TGTGCCAGCAGCTCGAATGACCCACAGACCCAGTACTTC
TRBJ1-4	.	TRBV7-2	TRBD1	CASSPQQGAFNQPF	TGTGCCAGCAGCCCCCAACAGGGGGCTTTCAATCAGCCCTTT
TRBJ1-2	.	TRBV12-3/TRBV12-4	.	CASSLNGQGNYGYTF	TGTGCCAGCAGTTTAAACGGTCAGGGGAACTATGGCTACACCTTC
TRBJ2-5	.	TRBV4-2	.	CAGSRSLARRETQYF	TGTGCCGGCAGCCGATCCCTCGCGAGGCGGGAGACCCAGTACTTC
TRBJ1-4	.	TRBV3-2	.	CASSPRAGVNRDGEKLFF	TGTGCCAGCAGCCCGCGAGCTGGGGTAAATAGAGACGGTGAAAAACTGTTTTTT
TRBJ2-5	.	TRBV24-1	.	CATSDAGGRETQYF	TGTGCCACCAGTGACGCAGGGGGGCGAGAGACCCAGTACTTC